This T cell receptor beta chain stems from a study of PD-1 blockade in classical Hodgkin lymphoma. General study points: At C4D1, TCR diversity had climbed significantly for CD4+ cells, though not for CD8+ cells.

Indicated time point: cycle 4 day 1 (C4D1), after more than five weeks of nivolumab. No patient escaped relapse after autologous stem cell transplantation, and brentuximab vedotin exposure varied. Germline V gene data show CDR1 as SQVTM and CDR2 as ANQGSEA. The CDR3 covers 13 residues. V was clipped by 0 bases and J by 3 bases, with 7 bases between them. Assay: immunoSEQ multiplex PCR; the TCRdb copy retains only in-frame clones and omits some. The data contain just under 45,000 clones, 66% of them seen just once; the ten biggest clones take up around 3.1%. As to this clone: Its antigen is still unknown.

The origin of this receptor is a human donor with classical Hodgkin lymphoma. This specimen consisted of peripheral blood mononuclear cells (PBMCs), obtained before the fourth cycle of nivolumab. This chain connects TRBV29-1 to TRBJ2-3; D not resolved. The CDR3 here is CSVEDYKTDTQYF. The CDR3 coding sequence is TGCAGCGTTGAAGATTACAAAACAGATACGCAGTATTTT.